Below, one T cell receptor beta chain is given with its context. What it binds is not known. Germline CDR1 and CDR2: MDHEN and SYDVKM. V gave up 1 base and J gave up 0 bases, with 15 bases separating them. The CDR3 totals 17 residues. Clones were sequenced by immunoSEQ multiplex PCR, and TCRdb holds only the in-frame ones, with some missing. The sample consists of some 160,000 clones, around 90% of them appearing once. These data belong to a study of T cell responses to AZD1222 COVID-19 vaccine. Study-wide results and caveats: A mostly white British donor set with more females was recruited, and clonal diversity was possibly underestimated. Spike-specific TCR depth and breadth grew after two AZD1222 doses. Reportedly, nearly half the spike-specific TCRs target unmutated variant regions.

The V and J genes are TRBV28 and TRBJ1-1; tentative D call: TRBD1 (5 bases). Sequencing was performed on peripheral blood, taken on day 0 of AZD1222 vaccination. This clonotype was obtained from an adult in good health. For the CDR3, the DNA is TGTGCCAGCAGTTTATACGGGCAGGGAGGGGTGAACACTGAAGCTTTCTTT. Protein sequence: CASSLYGQGGVNTEAFF.